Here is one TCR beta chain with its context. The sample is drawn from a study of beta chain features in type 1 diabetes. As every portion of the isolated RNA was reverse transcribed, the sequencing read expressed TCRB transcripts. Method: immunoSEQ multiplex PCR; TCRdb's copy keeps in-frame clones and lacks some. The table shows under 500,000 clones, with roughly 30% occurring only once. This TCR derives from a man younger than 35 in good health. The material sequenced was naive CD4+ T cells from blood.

CDR3 DNA sequence: TGCGCCAGCAGCCAAGCAGGGGCAGCAGCTTTCTTT. It encodes CASSQAGAAAFF. The chain is built from TRBV4-1 and TRBJ1-1; D possibly corresponds to TRBD1 (6 bases). Trimming took off 1 base at V and 10 bases at J, with 10 bases between the two ends. This CDR3 has 12 residues. Germline CDR1 reads MGHRA; CDR2 reads YSYEKL.